One sample yielded the 26 T cell receptor beta chains listed below, sequenced in a study of Ad26.COV2.S vaccination and SARS-CoV-2 variants (TCRdb year 2021). The label giving this sample's treatment or condition can be read as: roughly 19 received Ad26.COV2.S at low or high dose, single or two shots; about 5 received placebo; per-sample allocation not given. For vaccine and placebo recipients, repertoires were sequenced using samples collected on day 63 after the first injection. Library method: the immunoSEQ multiplex PCR assay. The clones in this table, taken by TCRdb from immuneACCESS, are in-frame only. Not every clone is retained; where verified, under half of the shortfall comes from an unresolved V gene, and the cause of the rest is unknown. This sample comprises roughly 420,000 clones, about 91% of them detected only once. The ten largest clones take up approximately 2.5% of the sample.

The input for sequencing was peripheral blood, taken in a trial of Ad26.COV2.S vaccine versus placebo. These receptors came from a person aged 18-65 years who received the Ad26.COV2.S COVID-19 vaccine or a placebo.

The chain joins TRBV6-2 or TRBV6-3 to TRBJ2-3; D is undetermined. Germline values: CDR1 MNHEY, CDR2 SVGEGT. The CDR3 sequence is 15 residues long. Trimming stripped 6 bases from V and 1 base from J, with 14 bases between. This CDR3 is CASSLGFGGTDTQYF. CDR3 sequence (DNA): TGTGCCAGCAGCCTGGGTTTTGGAGGCACAGATACGCAGTATTTT.

This chain uses TRBV5-1 with TRBJ2-5, with TRBD1 as a possible D gene (6 bases). This CDR3 is 16 amino acids long. Germline V gene data show CDR1 as SGHRS and CDR2 as YFSETQ. The germline V and J ends were trimmed by 6 bases and 1 base, with 19 bases remaining between them. The CDR3 loop is CASTLTGSGVQETQYF. As DNA, the CDR3 is TGCGCCAGCACCCTCACAGGGTCTGGTGTCCAAGAGACCCAGTACTTC.

This rearrangement joins TRBV7-2 to TRBJ1-1; 8 bases are shared with TRBD1. The J segment lost 4 bases and the V segment lost 2 bases, leaving 15 bases of the junction unmatched. CDR3 length equals 18 residues. Germline V gives CDR1 SGHTA, CDR2 FQGNSA. CDR3 in amino acids: CASSLNEGAGGRTTEAFF. The CDR3 coding sequence is TGTGCCAGCAGCTTAAATGAAGGGGCAGGGGGCAGGACCACTGAAGCTTTCTTT.

This rearrangement joins TRBV28 to TRBJ1-5, with a tentative D call TRBD1 (5 bases). The CDR3 spans 15 residues. Germline loops: CDR1 MDHEN, CDR2 SYDVKM. V was shortened by 1 base and J by 1 base, with 8 bases between the two germline ends. CDR3 in DNA: TGTGCCAGCAGTTTATCGGGACGGAGCAATCAGCCCCAGCATTTT. Amino acids: CASSLSGRSNQPQHF.

The rearrangement links TRBV6-2 or TRBV6-3 to TRBJ2-4, with D maybe TRBD2 (5 bases). V was shortened by 2 bases and J by 4 bases, with 12 bases between the two germline ends. The CDR3 is made up of 15 amino acids. Per germline, CDR1 MNHEY and CDR2 SVGEGT. The CDR3 loop is CASSYAAAGKNIQYF. The CDR3 DNA is TGTGCCAGCAGTTACGCGGCCGCGGGTAAAAACATTCAGTACTTC.

This clone was detected only a few times. CDR3 bases: TGTGCCAGCAGTACCTACGGGCTCCCCTCTGAGCCCCAGCATTTT. Encoded protein: CASSTYGLPSEPQHF. This chain joins TRBV6-2 or TRBV6-3 and TRBJ1-5; no definite D call. This CDR3 has 15 residues. CDR1 is MNHEY and CDR2 is SVGEGT in the germline V gene. The V gene lost 5 bases and the J gene lost 8 bases, with 19 bases spanning the gap.

This clone appeared once. CDR3 amino acids: CASSSLPGTGATEAFF. The DNA of the CDR3 is TGTGCCAGCAGTTCCCTTCCAGGGACAGGGGCCACTGAAGCTTTCTTT. The chain couples TRBV28 to TRBJ1-1; 10 bases agree with TRBD1. This CDR3 spans 16 amino acids. The V gene end was trimmed by 4 bases and the J gene end by 4 bases; junction bases not matched to a gene: 9. CDR1 and CDR2 from the germline V gene are MDHEN and SYDVKM.

This clone has a single count. The same CDR3 also results from other DNA sequences found in this sample. The chain recombines TRBV2 with TRBJ2-2; 10 bases align to TRBD1. The CDR3 consists of 16 residues. After removal of 5 bases from V and 2 bases from J, the junction contained 5 bases not matched to a gene. Per germline, CDR1 SNHLY and CDR2 FYNNEI. CDR3 bases: TGTGCCAGCAGTAGGACAGGGGGAAGTAACACCGGGGAGCTGTTTTTT. Amino acids: CASSRTGGSNTGELFF.

This chain connects TRBV29-1 to TRBJ2-1; TRBD1 is a possible D gene (5 bases). Germline CDR1 is SQVTM and CDR2 is ANQGSEA. This CDR3 has 15 residues. V was shortened by 4 bases and J by 6 bases, with 19 bases between the two germline ends. DNA for the CDR3: TGCAGCGTTGTTGGGGCGCAACCCCGGGTCAATGAGCAGTTCTTC. This codes for CSVVGAQPRVNEQFF.

This chain uses TRBV30 with TRBJ1-1; no clear D. The germline gives CDR1 GTSNPN, CDR2 SVGIG (reference sequence). V was shortened by 4 bases and J by 3 bases, with 15 bases between the two germline ends. This CDR3 comprises 14 residues. CDR3 amino acids: CAWKRQWGDTEAFF. In DNA form, the CDR3 reads TGTGCCTGGAAGCGACAATGGGGAGACACTGAAGCTTTCTTT.

This clone was found once. This chain links TRBV3-1 (or the pseudogene TRBV3-2) with TRBJ1-3, with D unclear. The ends were cut back, 4 bases at V and 3 bases at J, with 7 bases in the middle. The CDR3 totals 13 residues. Germline CDR1 is LGHDT and CDR2 is YNNKEL (reference sequence). The CDR3 here is CASSPALGNTIYF. The CDR3 bases are TGTGCCAGCAGCCCAGCGCTTGGAAACACCATATATTTT.

The chain combines TRBV24-1 with TRBJ2-2; D uncertain. Trimming took off 3 bases at V and 0 bases at J, with 16 bases between the two ends. Germline V gives CDR1 KGHDR, CDR2 SFDVKD. The CDR3 contains 18 residues. Here the CDR3 reads CATSDPSPRRTNTGELFF. The CDR3 DNA reads TGTGCCACCAGTGATCCATCCCCCCGGAGAACGAACACCGGGGAGCTGTTTTTT.

This sequence joins TRBV6-5 and TRBJ2-2, with a weak D call TRBD1 (5 bases). Germline V gene data show CDR1 as MNHEY and CDR2 as SVGAGI. The length of the CDR3 is 14 residues. Deletions cut 7 bases from V and 6 bases from J, with 15 bases between. In DNA, the CDR3 is TGTGCCAGCAATGCTGACAGATCCCCCGGGGAGCTGTTTTTT. Its protein is CASNADRSPGELFF.

The chain joins TRBV2 to TRBJ2-7; D not certain. This CDR3 has 10 amino acids. Germline V CDR1 and CDR2: SNHLY, FYNNEI. V was clipped by 4 bases and J by 5 bases, with 3 bases between them. The CDR3 protein is CASSGHEQYV. Written as DNA, the CDR3 is TGTGCCAGCAGTGGTCACGAGCAGTACGTC.

The CDR3 sequence is CASSGTIEAFF. In DNA, the CDR3 is TGTGCCAGCTCAGGGACAATTGAAGCTTTCTTT. The rearrangement uses TRBV18 and TRBJ1-1; a weak D match, TRBD1 (6 bases). The CDR3 has 11 amino acids. Germline lookup yields CDR1 KGHSH and CDR2 LQKENI. Trimming removed 5 bases from V and 7 bases from J, with 8 bases in between. Using reference TRBV18 and TRBJ1-1 for the parts outside the CDR3, the full variable domain is NAGVMQNPRHLVRRRGQEARLRCSPMKGHSHVYWYRQLPEEGLKFMVYLQKENIIDESGMPKERFSAEFPKEGPSILRIQQVVRGDSAAYFCASSGTIEAFFGQGTRLTVV.

The J gene is TRBJ1-2, the V gene TRBV3-1 (or the pseudogene TRBV3-2); unclear D gene. The germline gives CDR1 LGHDT, CDR2 YNNKEL (reference sequence). This CDR3 region has 11 residues. V shed 3 bases and J shed 8 bases, with 7 bases lying between them. The CDR3 bases are TGTGCCAGCAGCCAGACCGGAGGCTACACCTTC. As protein: CASSQTGGYTF.

The V call is TRBV7-3, the J call TRBJ1-1, with D maybe TRBD1 (6 bases). The V end lost 4 bases, the J end lost 10 bases, and 16 bases lay between the germline ends. Germline V gives CDR1 SGHTA, CDR2 FQGTGA. The CDR3 has 13 residues. The CDR3 DNA reads TGTGCCAGCAGCTCCAGACAGCGGGGGCGAGCTTTCTTT. The encoded protein is CASSSRQRGRAFF.

The gene calls are TRBV7-3 and TRBJ1-2, with no clear D. Germline assignment: CDR1 SGHTA and CDR2 FQGTGA. The CDR3 is 13 amino acids. V was clipped by 2 bases and J by 4 bases, with 8 bases between them. CDR3 sequence: CASSLGIGYGYTF. The CDR3, as DNA: TGTGCCAGCAGCTTAGGGATCGGCTATGGCTACACCTTC.

This chain links TRBV5-4 with TRBJ2-3; 9 positions match TRBD2. This CDR3 comprises 16 residues. V shed 4 bases and J 2 bases; nucleotides not matched to a gene: 8. Germline CDR1 is SGHNT and CDR2 is YYREEE (reference sequence). The CDR3: CASSPSSGATTDTQYF. CDR3 DNA sequence: TGTGCCAGCAGCCCCTCTAGCGGGGCCACCACAGATACGCAGTATTTT.

The rearrangement links TRBV4-3 to TRBJ2-2; D not certain. The CDR3 contains 15 residues. Germline lookup yields CDR1 LGHNA and CDR2 YSLEER. Trimming pared 2 bases from V and 4 bases from J, leaving 11 bases between. In DNA, the CDR3 is TGCGCCAGCAGCCAATCTGGTGCGGTCACCGGGGAGCTGTTTTTT. Translation: CASSQSGAVTGELFF.

The rearrangement joins TRBV6-6 to TRBJ1-4; D might be TRBD1 (6 bases). CDR1 and CDR2 from the germline V gene are MNHNY and SVGAGI (reference sequence). Trimming cost V 5 bases and J 2 bases, with 12 bases left between them. The CDR3 is 15 amino acids. CDR3 DNA sequence: TGTGCCAGCAGTCTAGCAGGGGCTACTAATGAAAAACTGTTTTTT. As protein: CASSLAGATNEKLFF.

The chain is built from TRBV10-1 and TRBJ2-1; D ambiguous. V dropped 4 bases and J dropped 0 bases, with 13 bases sitting between them. Germline-derived CDR1 and CDR2 are WNHNN and SYGVQD (reference sequence). The CDR3 totals 16 residues. The CDR3 DNA is TGCGCCAGCAGTGGTTGGACCCAAAGCTCCTACAATGAGCAGTTCTTC. This sequence encodes CASSGWTQSSYNEQFF.

The chain links TRBV11-1 to TRBJ1-1; D is undetermined. Germline values: CDR1 SGHAT, CDR2 FQDESV (reference sequence). V was pared by 1 base and J by 7 bases, with 10 bases between. CDR3 length: 13 residues. CDR3 bases: TGTGCCAGCAGCTTAGTGGACGGGAATGAAGCTTTCTTT. Protein: CASSLVDGNEAFF.

The rearrangement uses TRBV7-6 and TRBJ2-1, with D uncertain. Germline lookup yields CDR1 SGHVS and CDR2 FNYEAQ. Trimming pared 5 bases from V and 4 bases from J, leaving 12 bases between. This CDR3 is 14 amino acids long. CDR3 amino acids: CASSQRHNYNEQFF. The CDR3 DNA is TGTGCCAGCAGCCAAAGACATAATTACAATGAGCAGTTCTTC.

The rearrangement links TRBV7-9 to TRBJ2-1, with D possibly being TRBD2 (6 bases). With 8 bases removed from V and 2 bases from J, the gap between germline ends came to 16 bases. Germline V gives CDR1 SEHNR, CDR2 FQNEAQ (reference sequence). The CDR3 has 15 residues. CDR3 nucleotides: TGTGCCAGCGTATATCCCGGAGGGGCCTACAATGAGCAGTTCTTC. The encoded protein is CASVYPGGAYNEQFF.

This chain links TRBV5-1 with TRBJ2-7, with D tentatively TRBD2 (6 bases). The V end lost 8 bases, the J end lost 6 bases, and 15 bases lay between the germline ends. Germline loops: CDR1 SGHRS, CDR2 YFSETQ. This CDR3 has 12 residues. CDR3 nucleotides: TGCGCCAGGGGCCGGGAGAAAGGCGAGCAGTACGTC. Protein product: CARGREKGEQYV.